This TCR beta chain was retrieved from a study of chemoradiotherapy in HPV16-positive cancers. The protocol was immunoSEQ multiplex PCR, while the TCRdb copy is restricted to in-frame clones and leaves out a portion. The profile shows fewer than 25,000 clones, roughly 66% of them singletons. In germline, CDR1 is MGHRA, CDR2 YSYEKL. The CDR3 is 17 amino acids. V lost 0 bases, J lost 0 bases, and 5 bases stayed unmatched. Repeated repertoire sampling spanned the course of chemoradiotherapy. The receptor was derived from a human donor with HPV-associated anogenital cancer. The chain couples TRBV4-1 to TRBJ1-5; 7 positions agree with TRBD1. Sampling was carried out from a patient who underwent chemoradiotherapy. CDR3 region: CASSQDWGQFSNQPQHF. In DNA, the CDR3 is TGCGCCAGCAGCCAAGATTGGGGACAGTTTAGCAATCAGCCCCAGCATTTT.